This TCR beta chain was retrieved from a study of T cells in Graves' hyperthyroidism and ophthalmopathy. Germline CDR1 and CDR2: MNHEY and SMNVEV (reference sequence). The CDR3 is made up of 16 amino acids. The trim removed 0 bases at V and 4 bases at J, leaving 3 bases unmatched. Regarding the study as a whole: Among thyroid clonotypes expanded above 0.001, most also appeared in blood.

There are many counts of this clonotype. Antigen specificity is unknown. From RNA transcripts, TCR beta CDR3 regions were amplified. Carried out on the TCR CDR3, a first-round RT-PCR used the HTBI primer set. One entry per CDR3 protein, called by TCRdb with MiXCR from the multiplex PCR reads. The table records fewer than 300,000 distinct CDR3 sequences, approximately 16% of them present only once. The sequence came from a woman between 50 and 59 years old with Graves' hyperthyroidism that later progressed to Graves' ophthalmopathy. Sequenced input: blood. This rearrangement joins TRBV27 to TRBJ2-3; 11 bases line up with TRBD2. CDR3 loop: CASSLSTSGTPDTQYF. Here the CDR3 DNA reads TGTGCCAGCAGTTTATCGACTAGCGGGACGCCAGATACGCAGTATTTT.